The present T cell receptor beta chain was sequenced within a study of blood T cell repertoires in COVID-19. The germline CDR1 and CDR2 sequences are LNHDA and SQIVND (reference sequence). This CDR3 has 18 amino acids. The V gene lost 5 bases and the J gene lost 0 bases, with 20 bases spanning the gap. Measured with immunoSEQ multiplex PCR; TCRdb has only the in-frame clones, and not every one. The sample includes 350,000 to 400,000 clones, roughly 90% seen only once; the top ten take 2.5% to 3%. In terms of age and location, participants ranged from roughly 18 to 100 years and lived in under 30 US areas. Participant-reported clinical history was the basis for cohort assignment. Recovered participants had two consecutive negative NP/OP PCR tests, healthcare professional clearance, or symptom resolution.

The chain joins TRBV19 to TRBJ1-5; no firm D call. Material: PBMCs or T cells enriched from blood (not recorded which). The receptor was derived from a woman in her twenties or thirties who had recovered from COVID-19. The CDR3 DNA reads TGTGCCAGTAGTGATGGTTACTCGACTCCTTATAGCAATCAGCCCCAGCATTTT. This translates into CASSDGYSTPYSNQPQHF.